Following are 21 T cell receptor beta chains from one sample sequenced in a study of T cell responses to AZD1222 COVID-19 vaccine. Sequencing was performed with immunoSEQ multiplex PCR; in TCRdb, only in-frame clones are kept and a portion is missing. The sample yields 200,000 or so clones, about 93% seen once. Material: peripheral blood, obtained 28 days after the second AZD1222 dose. All receptors derive from an adult who received the AZD1222 COVID-19 vaccine.

CDR3 sequence (DNA): TGCAGCGTTGAATCTTATATGGCGGGGCAGTTCTTC. Encoded protein: CSVESYMAGQFF. The rearrangement joins TRBV29-1 to TRBJ2-1, with a tentative D call TRBD2 (5 bases). Germline CDR1 SQVTM, CDR2 ANQGSEA. This CDR3 is 12 amino acids long. V dropped 2 bases and J dropped 12 bases, with 14 bases sitting between them.

This sequence joins TRBV5-1 and TRBJ1-2, with 10 bases aligning to TRBD1. With V trimmed by 0 bases and J by 4 bases, 6 bases remained unmatched. Germline V gene data show CDR1 as SGHRS and CDR2 as YFSETQ. The CDR3 is 16 amino acids. CDR3 sequence reads: CASSLGQGARVYGYTF. Written as DNA, the CDR3 is TGCGCCAGCAGCTTGGGACAGGGGGCGCGAGTCTATGGCTACACCTTC.

This clone was counted once. The CDR3 loop is CASSQMALAGQGAYEQYF. CDR3 sequence (DNA): TGCGCCAGCAGCCAAATGGCCCTGGCTGGACAGGGGGCCTACGAGCAGTACTTC. This chain links TRBV4-3 with TRBJ2-7; the match to TRBD1 covers 10 bases. The CDR3 totals 18 residues. Germline CDR1 is LGHNA and CDR2 is YSLEER. The ends lost 2 bases at V and 2 bases at J; junction bases unmatched: 12.

V is TRBV6-5 and J is TRBJ2-4; no definite D call. Germline loops: CDR1 MNHEY, CDR2 SVGAGI. V lost 0 bases, J lost 0 bases, and 6 bases lay in between. This CDR3 region has 15 residues. This chain's CDR3 is CASSYSGLAKNIQYF. The CDR3 DNA follows: TGTGCCAGCAGTTACTCCGGCCTAGCCAAAAACATTCAGTACTTC.

V usage is TRBV5-1 and J usage is TRBJ1-5; a possible D gene is TRBD1 (6 bases). The length of the CDR3 is 14 residues. The germline V and J ends were trimmed by 4 bases and 5 bases, with 13 bases remaining between them. Germline CDR1 reads SGHRS; CDR2 reads YFSETQ. The CDR3 region is CASSPEGGDQPQHF. CDR3 in DNA: TGCGCCAGCAGCCCGGAGGGGGGGGATCAGCCCCAGCATTTT.

The CDR3, as DNA: TGTGCCAGCAGCTCAATGGGGACCCGAAATTCACCCCTCCACTTT. It encodes CASSSMGTRNSPLHF. This chain uses TRBV14 with TRBJ1-6; D is perhaps TRBD1 (5 bases). Trimming pared 5 bases from V and 7 bases from J, leaving 15 bases between. The CDR3 totals 15 residues. Germline V gene data show CDR1 as SGHDN and CDR2 as FVKESK.

The V and J genes are TRBV7-9 and TRBJ1-2, with 9 nucleotides matching TRBD1. Germline assignment: CDR1 SEHNR and CDR2 FQNEAQ (reference sequence). Trimming cost V 5 bases and J 1 base; bases outside gene matches: 5. The CDR3 consists of 15 residues. The CDR3 region has the DNA TGTGCCAGCAGCCTAACAGGGGGCAGTAACTATGGCTACACCTTC. It specifies CASSLTGGSNYGYTF.

The rearrangement joins TRBV2 to TRBJ2-4; 8 bases map to TRBD1. The CDR3 is 14 amino acids. J gave up 7 bases and V 2 bases, and 4 bases lay outside the gene matches. Germline V gene lookup returns CDR1 SNHLY and CDR2 FYNNEI. CDR3 in amino acids: CASSENQGANIQYF. CDR3 bases: TGTGCCAGCAGTGAAAATCAGGGGGCGAACATTCAGTACTTC.

V usage is TRBV5-1 and J usage is TRBJ1-5, with D uncertain. V lost 3 bases and J lost 5, with 9 bases in between. The CDR3 has 13 amino acids. CDR1 is SGHRS and CDR2 is YFSETQ in the germline V gene. The CDR3 coding sequence is TGCGCCAGCAGCTCAAACTTCGATCAGCCCCAGCATTTT. Amino acid sequence: CASSSNFDQPQHF.

The chain uses TRBV6-5 and TRBJ1-5, with 8 positions matching TRBD1. There are 13 residues in the CDR3. Unmatched junction bases numbered 8, after V lost 10 bases and J lost 6 bases. Germline V CDR1 and CDR2: MNHEY, SVGAGI. Here the CDR3 reads CAITGTGRQPQHF. CDR3 bases: TGTGCCATTACCGGGACAGGTCGTCAGCCCCAGCATTTT.

This chain uses TRBV30 with TRBJ1-2; D unresolved. The V gene's germline CDR1 is GTSNPN and CDR2 SVGIG (reference sequence). The CDR3 has 12 residues. V lost 2 bases to trimming and J lost 4 bases, with 8 bases between them. The CDR3 DNA reads TGTGCCTGGAGTCGTCAGAGCTATGGCTACACCTTC. Amino acid sequence: CAWSRQSYGYTF. Full variable domain (missing parts from reference TRBV30 and TRBJ1-2): SQTIHQWPATLVQPVGSPLSLECTVEGTSNPNLYWYRQAAGRGLQLLFYSVGIGQISSEVPQNLSASRPQDRQFILSSKKLLLSDSGFYLCAWSRQSYGYTFGSGTRLTVV.

The chain joins TRBV6-5 to TRBJ1-2, with D possibly being TRBD1 (6 bases). Trimming removed 5 bases at V and 3 bases at J, with 13 bases between. The germline CDR1 and CDR2 sequences are MNHEY and SVGAGI. The CDR3 runs 14 residues. CDR3 coding DNA: TGTGCCAGCAGTAGACAGGCACTTCACTATGGCTACACCTTC. Its translation: CASSRQALHYGYTF.

The chain links TRBV19 to TRBJ1-1, with D possibly matching TRBD1 (6 bases). V shed 1 base and J shed 3 bases, with 12 bases lying between them. Germline V CDR1 and CDR2: LNHDA, SQIVND (reference sequence). There are 15 residues in the CDR3. The CDR3 sequence is CASSIGAYRDTEAFF. The DNA for the CDR3 is TGTGCCAGTAGTATAGGGGCGTACAGGGACACTGAAGCTTTCTTT.

V is TRBV9 and J is TRBJ1-2; D is uncertain. The germline CDR1 and CDR2 sequences are SGDLS and YYNGEE. Deletions cut 3 bases from V and 3 bases from J, with 15 bases between. The CDR3 length is 15 residues. The CDR3 loop is CASSGAGRNDYGYTF. The CDR3 region has the DNA TGTGCCAGCAGCGGTGCGGGCAGGAACGACTATGGCTACACCTTC.

The gene calls are TRBV11-3 and TRBJ2-1; D call uncertain. The CDR3 has 15 amino acids. The V gene's germline CDR1 is SGHNT and CDR2 YENEEA. The V gene lost 0 bases and the J gene lost 6 bases, with 12 bases spanning the gap. CDR3 sequence reads: CASSLDYIHPNEQFF. The CDR3 coding sequence is TGTGCCAGCAGCTTAGATTATATCCACCCCAATGAGCAGTTCTTC.

The chain recombines TRBV4-2 with TRBJ2-5; D possibly corresponds to TRBD1 (6 bases). Trimming removed 1 base from V and 3 bases from J, with 9 bases in between. The CDR3 covers 14 residues. Germline V gene sequence: CDR1 LGHNA, CDR2 YNFKEQ. CDR3 protein: CASSQVSGEETQYF. The CDR3 nucleotides are TGTGCCAGCAGCCAAGTATCAGGGGAAGAGACCCAGTACTTC.

The chain has TRBV3-1 (or the pseudogene TRBV3-2) and TRBJ2-7; the D call may be TRBD1 or TRBD2 (5 bases each). Per the germline V gene, CDR1 is LGHDT and CDR2 is YNNKEL (reference sequence). V lost 2 bases, J lost 0 bases, and 14 bases lay in between. The CDR3 is 16 amino acids. The CDR3 DNA is TGTGCCAGCAGCCAAAACCCGGGGCTAAGCTCCTACGAGCAGTACTTC. This gives the protein CASSQNPGLSSYEQYF.

The rearrangement joins TRBV27 to TRBJ1-1; unclear D gene. The CDR3 covers 13 residues. V was cut by 6 bases and J by 5 bases, with 13 bases left in between. Germline assignment: CDR1 MNHEY and CDR2 SMNVEV (reference sequence). CDR3 sequence (DNA): TGTGCCAGCAGGGTCAGGTCCTTGACTGAAGCTTTCTTT. It specifies CASRVRSLTEAFF.

The chain recombines TRBV28 with TRBJ2-7, with 8 bases that match TRBD2. This CDR3 contains 15 residues. V was pared by 5 bases and J by 9 bases, with 15 bases of the junction left unmatched. Germline CDR1 is MDHEN and CDR2 is SYDVKM. The CDR3 DNA sequence: TGTGCCAGCAGTCTAGCGGGCGGGGTCCAGGGAGGGCAGTACTTC. It yields the protein CASSLAGGVQGGQYF.

V usage is TRBV5-1 and J usage is TRBJ1-1; 8 bases line up with TRBD1. The V and J ends lost 4 bases and 0 bases, in that order; junction bases with no gene match: 5. The germline CDR1 and CDR2 sequences are SGHRS and YFSETQ. This CDR3 spans 15 amino acids. CDR3 residues: CASSVQGALNTEAFF. As DNA, the CDR3 is TGCGCCAGCAGCGTCCAGGGGGCCCTGAACACTGAAGCTTTCTTT.

The rearrangement uses TRBV6-5 and TRBJ2-2, with TRBD1 matching over 11 bases. Germline V gene sequence: CDR1 MNHEY, CDR2 SVGAGI. V lost 6 bases and J lost 4; bases outside the gene matches: 4. The CDR3 has 15 residues. The CDR3 DNA sequence: TGTGCCAGCAGAGGACAGGGGGCGATCACCGGGGAGCTGTTTTTT. Translating it yields CASRGQGAITGELFF.